This T cell receptor beta chain was found in a study of cytotoxic CD8 clonotypes in ibrutinib-treated CLL. Study as a whole: Of a cohort that held around 10 relapsed/refractory and around 14 treatment-naive patients, about 18 were IGHV unmutated.

Study-level findings and limits: Public clonotypes proved infrequent, and on treatment they shrank or remained steady. Relative to age-matched healthy donors, clonality at baseline was higher, and it tracked circulating CD8+ T-cell counts. The study found clonality rose at ibrutinib response, then fell toward baseline at progression.

Sequenced by immunoSEQ multiplex PCR; TCRdb stores in-frame clones only, minus some. The sample carries 30,000 to 40,000 clones, approximately 69% recorded once. Of note for this clone: Its antigen is unknown.

There are 17 residues in the CDR3. Germline CDR1 is MDHEN and CDR2 is SYDVKM. Trimming removed 6 bases at V and 5 bases at J, with 25 bases between. The chain links TRBV28 to TRBJ2-5; D perhaps matches TRBD2 (6 bases). This clonotype was sampled from a human donor with chronic lymphocytic leukemia. The sample consisted of PBMCs, taken before ibrutinib treatment. The CDR3 region has the DNA TGTGCCAGCAGCCCGCGTCTGGGGGGATTTTTTAGGGAGACCCAGTACTTC. Its translation is CASSPRLGGFFRETQYF.